The entry below describes one T cell receptor (beta chain). Its target is unknown. Sequencing used immunoSEQ multiplex PCR; TCRdb keeps in-frame clones, though not all of them. The sample lists about 90,000 clones, around 86% occurring once. CDR3 length: 15 amino acids. CDR1 is SGHNT, CDR2 YENEEA, per germline. V lost 3 bases and J 0 bases, leaving 9 bases between the germline ends. The sample originates from a study of identifying expanded T cells in peripheral blood. Collection occurred without any documented infections or immune events in donors. General study results and limits: Over two and four weeks, about 15 and 18 clones changed, versus roughly 1.1 between replicates. Across healthy donors, higher total template counts meant significantly greater roughly 2-week count variance.

The chain joins TRBV11-3 to TRBJ1-3; D gene ambiguous. The TCR comes from a person between 18 and 75 years old in good health. The sequenced material came from blood. The CDR3, as DNA: TGTGCCAGCAGCTTCTGGCGGGGCTCTGGAAACACCATATATTTT. The encoded protein is CASSFWRGSGNTIYF.